These 28 T cell receptor beta chains came from one sample sequenced in a study of shared clonotypes between healthy human individuals. Only in-frame clones appear in the TCRdb table, and some are missing; sequencing was by immunoSEQ multiplex PCR. The table has roughly 1,600,000 clones, about 98.5% seen once. The specimen was naive CD4+ T cells sorted from blood. Sample subset: CD45RA+ positively selected. These receptors originate from a man in his thirties or forties in good health.

The chain has TRBV2 and TRBJ1-2; a weak D match, TRBD1 (5 bases). Trimming removed 5 bases from V and 0 bases from J, with 13 bases in between. The CDR3 contains 15 residues. Per germline, CDR1 SNHLY and CDR2 FYNNEI. The CDR3 DNA follows: TGTGCCAGCAGTTCCAGGGCTACTACTAACTATGGCTACACCTTC. Its protein product is CASSSRATTNYGYTF.

The chain employs TRBV10-3 and TRBJ1-4; D is ambiguous. CDR1 is ENHRY, CDR2 SYGVKD, per germline. The CDR3 consists of 14 residues. Trimming cost V 3 bases and J 3 bases, with 8 bases left between them. The DNA for the CDR3 is TGTGCCATCAGTGATTCCGGTGCTAATGAAAAACTGTTTTTT. Its protein product is CAISDSGANEKLFF.

This chain joins TRBV9 and TRBJ2-4; D not certain. V lost 0 bases and J lost 0, with 7 bases in between. The germline CDR1 and CDR2 sequences are SGDLS and YYNGEE. CDR3 length: 15 residues. CDR3 amino acids: CASSVDSLAKNIQYF. The CDR3 nucleotides read TGTGCCAGCAGCGTAGACTCACTAGCCAAAAACATTCAGTACTTC.

The rearrangement links TRBV18 to TRBJ1-4; no clear D gene. V lost 1 base and J lost 4, with 7 bases in between. From germline, CDR1 is KGHSH and CDR2 LQKENI. The CDR3 consists of 14 residues. The CDR3 nucleotides are TGTGCCAGCTCACCACTCAGAAATAATGAAAAACTGTTTTTT. Its protein is CASSPLRNNEKLFF. Filled out from reference TRBV18 and TRBJ1-4, the complete variable domain reads NAGVMQNPRHLVRRRGQEARLRCSPMKGHSHVYWYRQLPEEGLKFMVYLQKENIIDESGMPKERFSAEFPKEGPSILRIQQVVRGDSAAYFCASSPLRNNEKLFFGSGTQLSVL.

The J gene is TRBJ1-4, the V gene TRBV20-1; D uncertain. V lost 4 bases and J 5 bases, leaving 5 bases between the germline ends. Germline CDR1 and CDR2: DFQATT and SNEGSKA (reference sequence). The CDR3 has 11 residues. CDR3 sequence (DNA): TGCAGTGCTACGATCAATGAAAAACTGTTTTTT. It specifies CSATINEKLFF.

V usage is TRBV29-1 and J usage is TRBJ1-2; D not resolved. The CDR3 totals 14 residues. Germline V lookup: CDR1 SQVTM, CDR2 ANQGSEA. V was trimmed by 0 bases and J by 0 bases, leaving 8 bases between them. For the CDR3, the DNA is TGCAGCGTTGAAGACAGAAACGCTAACTATGGCTACACCTTC. Translating gives CSVEDRNANYGYTF.

The V gene is TRBV5-6, the J gene TRBJ1-2; TRBD1 aligns across 7 bases. CDR1 and CDR2 from the germline V gene are SGHDT and YYEEEE. The V segment lost 3 bases and the J segment 4 bases; nucleotides outside the gene matches: 9. The CDR3 covers 15 residues. CDR3 sequence (DNA): TGTGCCAGCAGCTCATCCACAGGGGCCCGCTATGGCTACACCTTC. It yields the protein CASSSSTGARYGYTF.

The chain links TRBV10-2 to TRBJ1-3, with a weak D call TRBD1 (5 bases). This CDR3 spans 17 amino acids. Germline CDR1 WSHSY, CDR2 SAAADI. V was shortened by 5 bases and J by 0 bases, with 17 bases between the two germline ends. CDR3 in amino acids: CASSTTPRQHSGNTIYF. In DNA form, the CDR3 reads TGCGCCAGCAGTACAACCCCCAGACAGCACTCTGGAAACACCATATATTTT.

The chain is built from TRBV10-1 and TRBJ2-5, with 7 positions matching TRBD1. Germline lookup yields CDR1 WNHNN and CDR2 SYGVQD (reference sequence). The CDR3 has 13 amino acids. With V trimmed by 4 bases and J by 1 base, 0 bases remained unmatched. In DNA, the CDR3 is TGCGCCAGCAGTGGGACAGGCCAAGAGACCCAGTACTTC. The encoded protein is CASSGTGQETQYF.

As concerns this clone: Other DNA sequences in this sample translate to the same CDR3. V and J are TRBV27 and TRBJ1-5; possibly TRBD1 for D (5 bases). This CDR3 comprises 15 residues. V lost 1 base, J lost 1 base, and 8 bases lay in between. CDR1 is MNHEY, CDR2 SMNVEV, per germline (reference sequence). The CDR3 sequence is CASSLLGTSNQPQHF. The CDR3 DNA is TGTGCCAGCAGTTTATTGGGGACGAGCAATCAGCCCCAGCATTTT.

This clone was observed a few times. This specimen includes other DNA sequences encoding the same CDR3. V and J are TRBV5-1 and TRBJ2-1; 8 bases agree with TRBD2. Germline V CDR1 and CDR2: SGHRS, YFSETQ. The V gene end was trimmed by 0 bases and the J gene end by 3 bases; junction bases not matched to a gene: 2. This CDR3 comprises 15 residues. CDR3: CASSLGAGVYNEQFF. The CDR3 nucleotides are TGCGCCAGCAGCTTGGGAGCGGGAGTCTACAATGAGCAGTTCTTC.

The chain employs TRBV4-1 and TRBJ1-1; 10 positions agree with TRBD1. V dropped 3 bases and J dropped 2; count of bases not matched to a gene: 6. Germline V gene lookup returns CDR1 MGHRA and CDR2 YSYEKL. The CDR3 loop spans 16 amino acids. The CDR3 protein is CASSQAGQGINTEAFF. The CDR3, as DNA: TGCGCCAGCAGCCAGGCGGGACAGGGGATTAACACTGAAGCTTTCTTT.

The genes are TRBV9 and TRBJ1-1, with D perhaps matching TRBD1 (5 bases). CDR3 length: 13 residues. Germline loops: CDR1 SGDLS, CDR2 YYNGEE. V was cut by 3 bases and J by 10 bases, with 16 bases left in between. The CDR3 nucleotides read TGTGCCAGCAGCGCAGGACACCCGGGGGGAGCTTTCTTT. It yields the protein CASSAGHPGGAFF.

Here the CDR3 DNA reads TGTGCCAGCGGACGGACCACTGTGAACACTGAAGCTTTCTTT. This codes for CASGRTTVNTEAFF. V and J are TRBV19 and TRBJ1-1; D not certain. This CDR3 is built from 14 residues. The ends were cut back, 9 bases at V and 0 bases at J, with 14 bases in the middle. Germline-derived CDR1 and CDR2 are LNHDA and SQIVND (reference sequence).

The chain recombines TRBV6-5 with TRBJ2-3; 13 bases agree with TRBD2. The ends lost 1 base at V and 10 bases at J; junction bases unmatched: 8. Looked up from germline, CDR1 is MNHEY and CDR2 is SVGAGI. CDR3 length equals 16 residues. The CDR3 DNA reads as TGTGCCAGCAGTTACTTCGGGACTAGCGGGATTGGGGCGCAGTATTTT. Translation: CASSYFGTSGIGAQYF.

About this clone itself: Other DNA sequences in the sample encode the same CDR3. The rearrangement links TRBV5-1 to TRBJ2-7; D gene uncertain. The CDR3 covers 13 residues. The V gene lost 0 bases and the J gene lost 4 bases, with 8 bases spanning the gap. CDR1 SGHRS and CDR2 YFSETQ come from the germline V gene. The CDR3 region has the DNA TGCGCCAGCAGCTTGGTCGCGGATTACGAGCAGTACTTC. It codes for CASSLVADYEQYF.

The chain carries TRBV7-9 and TRBJ2-5; D might be TRBD2 (6 bases). CDR1 is SEHNR, CDR2 FQNEAQ, per germline (reference sequence). This CDR3 region has 18 residues. V was trimmed by 5 bases and J by 4 bases, leaving 26 bases between them. In DNA, the CDR3 is TGTGCCAGCAGCCGAGGGGTCCGGGAGTACCCCACCGGAGAGACCCAGTACTTC. Translation: CASSRGVREYPTGETQYF.

The chain joins TRBV5-1 to TRBJ2-7; perhaps TRBD2 as D (6 bases). Germline loops: CDR1 SGHRS, CDR2 YFSETQ. This CDR3 region has 13 residues. The V and J ends lost 1 base and 4 bases respectively, with 9 bases between them. This CDR3 is CASSLWTNYEQYF. For the CDR3, the DNA is TGCGCCAGCAGCTTGTGGACTAATTACGAGCAGTACTTC.

This chain links TRBV29-1 with TRBJ1-1; D is unresolved. Per germline, CDR1 SQVTM and CDR2 ANQGSEA. This CDR3 has 11 residues. Trimming took off 7 bases at V and 0 bases at J, with 6 bases between the two ends. In nucleotides, the CDR3 is TGCAGCGCAAACATGAACACTGAAGCTTTCTTT. Encoded protein: CSANMNTEAFF.

J is TRBJ2-3 and V is TRBV18; 7 bases fit TRBD2. There are 14 residues in the CDR3. CDR1 and CDR2 from the germline V gene are KGHSH and LQKENI. V trimming: 3 bases; J trimming: 1 base; junction bases outside the gene matches: 1. The CDR3, as DNA: TGTGCCAGCTCACCGGCGGGAGGCACAGATACGCAGTATTTT. It specifies CASSPAGGTDTQYF.

This chain uses TRBV15 with TRBJ1-1; TRBD1 might be the D (6 bases). The CDR3 extends over 14 amino acids. Germline values: CDR1 LNHNV, CDR2 YYDKDF (reference sequence). V was clipped by 3 bases and J by 1 base, with 9 bases between them. The CDR3 here is CATSRGGGNTEAFF. The CDR3 bases are TGTGCCACCAGCAGGGGGGGCGGGAACACTGAAGCTTTCTTT.

This chain connects TRBV2 to TRBJ2-1; D may match TRBD1 or TRBD2 (6 bases each). Germline V gene sequence: CDR1 SNHLY, CDR2 FYNNEI. Trimming took 4 bases from V and 10 from J, leaving 11 bases between them. The CDR3 length is 12 residues. The CDR3 DNA is TGTGCCAGCAGTGGGGGGGCGAACGAGCAGTTCTTC. It translates to CASSGGANEQFF.

This chain joins TRBV28 and TRBJ1-2; the D gene is possibly TRBD1 (6 bases). Trimming took 5 bases from V and 3 from J, leaving 10 bases between them. Germline V CDR1 and CDR2: MDHEN, SYDVKM. CDR3 length: 13 amino acids. CDR3 sequence reads: CASSVTGYYGYTF. CDR3 coding DNA: TGTGCCAGCAGTGTTACAGGGTACTATGGCTACACCTTC.

The chain uses TRBV6-5 and TRBJ2-7; either TRBD1 or TRBD2 may supply D (5 bases each). The CDR3 is made up of 16 amino acids. The V end lost 0 bases, the J end lost 2 bases, and 14 bases lay between the germline ends. Germline CDR1 reads MNHEY; CDR2 reads SVGAGI. In DNA form, the CDR3 reads TGTGCCAGCAGTTACTCCGGGGCCTACCCTCCCTACGAGCAGTACTTC. Its protein is CASSYSGAYPPYEQYF.

V usage is TRBV30 and J usage is TRBJ1-2; 8 nucleotides match TRBD1. The germline V gene has CDR1 GTSNPN and CDR2 SVGIG (reference sequence). CDR3 length equals 16 residues. Trimming cost V 3 bases and J 5 bases; bases outside gene matches: 14. CDR3 in amino acids: CAWSPWGQALRYGYTF. CDR3 sequence (DNA): TGTGCCTGGAGCCCATGGGGACAGGCTCTGAGGTATGGCTACACCTTC.

The chain joins TRBV28 to TRBJ2-5, with 14 bases lining up with TRBD2. Looked up from germline, CDR1 is MDHEN and CDR2 is SYDVKM. With V trimmed by 6 bases and J by 3 bases, 3 bases remained unmatched. This CDR3 spans 15 amino acids. This CDR3 is CASRQTSGREETQYF. CDR3 bases: TGTGCCAGCAGGCAGACTAGCGGGAGGGAAGAGACCCAGTACTTC.

The chain carries TRBV19 and TRBJ1-3, with D uncertain. This CDR3 spans 15 amino acids. Trimming took off 6 bases at V and 4 bases at J, with 16 bases between the two ends. Germline CDR1 is LNHDA and CDR2 is SQIVND (reference sequence). As DNA, the CDR3 is TGTGCCAGTAGCGATGCGGGGTTTCAAGGAAACACCATATATTTT. Protein product: CASSDAGFQGNTIYF.

This chain links TRBV6-5 with TRBJ2-2; TRBD2 might be the D (6 bases). Germline V gives CDR1 MNHEY, CDR2 SVGAGI. The V end was cut by 8 bases, the J end by 5 bases, with 15 bases between. This CDR3 is built from 14 residues. This chain's CDR3 is CASGIWAGTGELFF. For the CDR3, the DNA is TGTGCCAGCGGGATTTGGGCGGGGACCGGGGAGCTGTTTTTT.